This T cell receptor beta chain was recorded in a study of blood T cell repertoires in COVID-19. Study summary: Samples taken during acute and convalescent COVID-19 were collected in the United States, Italy and Spain.

Germline V CDR1 and CDR2: KGHSH, LQKENI. The CDR3 runs 15 residues. V was cut by 1 base and J by 7 bases, with 14 bases left in between. The repertoire was sequenced with immunoSEQ multiplex PCR; TCRdb's copy has only in-frame clones and lacks some. The repertoire holds about 78,000 clones, approximately 89% seen once, with 4.9% in the top ten. The sequenced sample consisted of peripheral blood. The receptor comes from a man in his fifties or sixties with active or convalescent COVID-19. The gene calls are TRBV18 and TRBJ2-1, with D possibly matching TRBD1 (5 bases). The CDR3: CASSPQQGGENEQFF. CDR3 DNA: TGTGCCAGCTCACCACAGCAGGGTGGTGAGAATGAGCAGTTCTTC.